This TCR beta chain was sequenced for a study of blood T cells in healthy people across ages. General observations from the study: Not knowing donor CMV status may have confounded expanded clonotype changes. PBMCs went unsorted, and a conclusive naive versus antigen-experienced comparison was therefore prevented.

Notes on this clonotype: Antigen specificity is unknown.

The ends were cut back, 2 bases at V and 1 base at J, with 12 bases in the middle. The germline V gene has CDR1 SGHRS and CDR2 YFSETQ. This CDR3 comprises 15 residues. The authors ran a second PCR of roughly 6 to 12 cycles using a sample-barcoded 5' primer and a J-beta primer mix. Every cDNA molecule bore a tag from a template-switch adaptor containing 12 random nucleotides. One entry per CDR3 protein results from TCRdb running MiXCR on the 5' RACE reads. The table lists about 650,000 distinct CDR3 sequences, approximately 31% of them singletons, with about 16% in the top ten. Each donor's blood draw was approximately 10 milliliters of peripheral blood.

This TCR was sampled from an elderly woman in good health. This chain joins TRBV5-1 and TRBJ1-1; D ambiguous. Material for sequencing was blood. The CDR3 region has the DNA TGCGCCAGCAGCTTAGTCGGAGGTGAGAACACTGAAGCTTTCTTT. Translated, it gives CASSLVGGENTEAFF.